This TCR beta chain was sequenced during a study of shared clonotypes between healthy human individuals. Sequenced by immunoSEQ multiplex PCR; TCRdb stores in-frame clones only, minus some. The sample includes roughly 2 million clones, 95% seen only once; the top ten take under 0.15%. Trimming took 4 bases from V and 9 from J; bases not matched to a gene: 10. The CDR3 covers 16 residues. Looked up from germline, CDR1 is SGHVS and CDR2 is FNYEAQ. The V and J genes are TRBV7-6 and TRBJ1-6, with TRBD1 matching over 9 bases. The sequence derives from a man between 18 and 35 years old in good health. Sequenced sample: naive CD4+ T cells sorted from blood. As for subset: CD45RA+ positively selected. The CDR3 loop is CASSSRPGQGSSPLHF. CDR3 in DNA: TGTGCCAGCAGCTCCAGACCGGGACAGGGAAGTTCACCCCTCCACTTT. Combining the CDR3 with reference TRBV7-6 and TRBJ1-6 gives the whole variable domain GAGVSQSPRYKVTKRGQDVALRCDPISGHVSLYWYRQALGQGPEFLTYFNYEAQQDKSGLPNDRFSAERPEGSISTLTIQRTEQRDSAMYRCASSSRPGQGSSPLHFGNGTRLTVT.